This TCR beta chain is from a study of cytomegalovirus exposure and HLA in healthy donors. Study-wide background: Among the roughly 400 genotyped donors, about 81% were placed in the Caucasian-associated ancestry cluster.

The PCR had 60 Vbeta and 13 Jbeta primers. Measured with immunoSEQ multiplex PCR; TCRdb has only the in-frame clones, and not every one. This sample yields 140,000 to 150,000 clones, of which over 70% are seen a single time; around 1.9% belongs to the top ten. In this sample, this clone turned up a few times. What it binds is not known. The CDR3 has 15 residues. Germline V gene data show CDR1 as SGHRS and CDR2 as YFSETQ. V lost 4 bases, J lost 0 bases, and 3 bases stayed unmatched. General observations from the study: It emerged from a later analysis that several of the most significant clusters appeared to be linked to common viral pathogens.

Sequences were obtained from PBMCs. The rearrangement links TRBV5-1 to TRBJ1-4, with 7 bases that match TRBD1. The origin of this receptor is a woman between 35 and 50 years old in good health and CMV-seronegative. DNA for the CDR3: TGCGCCAGCAGCGCTGGGACAGCAACTAATGAAAAACTGTTTTTT. As protein: CASSAGTATNEKLFF.